This T cell receptor beta chain stems from a study of CD8 T cells in ankylosing spondylitis. CDR3 length equals 8 residues. CDR1 is SGHNT, CDR2 YYREEE, per germline (reference sequence). This clonotype has only one observation. In making TCR beta libraries, quantitative 5'-RACE with molecular barcodes was used. TCRdb reprocessed the 5' RACE reads via MiXCR and lists one record per CDR3 protein. The data hold roughly 170,000 distinct CDR3 sequences, with 9.8% observed a single time. This chain uses TRBV5-4 with TRBJ2-5; D unclear. Sequenced sample: blood, either unsorted or a sorted T cell fraction (not recorded which). The source of this sequence is a female donor with ankylosing spondylitis or in good health (not recorded which). CDR3 DNA: TGTATGTATGAGACCCAGTACTTC. Amino acids: CMYETQYF.